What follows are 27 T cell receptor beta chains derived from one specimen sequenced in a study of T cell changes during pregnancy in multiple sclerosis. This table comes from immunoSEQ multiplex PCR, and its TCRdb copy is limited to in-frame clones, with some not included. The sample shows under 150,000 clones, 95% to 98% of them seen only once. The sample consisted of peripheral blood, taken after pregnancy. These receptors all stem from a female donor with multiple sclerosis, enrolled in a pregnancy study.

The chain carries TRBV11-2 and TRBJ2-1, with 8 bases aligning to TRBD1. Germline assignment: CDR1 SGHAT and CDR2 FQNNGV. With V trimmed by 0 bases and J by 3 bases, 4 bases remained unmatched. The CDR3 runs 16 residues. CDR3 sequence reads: CASSLDRDRYYNEQFF. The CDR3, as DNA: TGTGCCAGCAGCTTAGACCGGGACAGGTACTACAATGAGCAGTTCTTC.

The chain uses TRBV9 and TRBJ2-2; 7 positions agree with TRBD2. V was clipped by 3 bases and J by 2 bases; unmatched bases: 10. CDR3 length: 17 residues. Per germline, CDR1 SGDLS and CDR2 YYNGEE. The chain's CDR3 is CASSAKEAGINTGELFF. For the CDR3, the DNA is TGTGCCAGCAGCGCGAAAGAAGCGGGAATAAACACCGGGGAGCTGTTTTTT.

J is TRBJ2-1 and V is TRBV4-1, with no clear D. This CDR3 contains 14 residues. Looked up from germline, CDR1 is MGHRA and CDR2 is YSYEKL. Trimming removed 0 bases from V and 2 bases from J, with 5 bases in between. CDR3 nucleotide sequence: TGCGCCAGCAGCCAAGAAATCGCCTACAATGAGCAGTTCTTC. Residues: CASSQEIAYNEQFF.

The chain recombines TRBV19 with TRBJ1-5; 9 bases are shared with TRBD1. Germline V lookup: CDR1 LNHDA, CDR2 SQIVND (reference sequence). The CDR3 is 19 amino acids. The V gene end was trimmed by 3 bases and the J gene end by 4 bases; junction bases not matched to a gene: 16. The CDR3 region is CASSIYRGTGLKGNQPQHF. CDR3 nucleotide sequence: TGTGCCAGTAGTATCTACAGAGGGACAGGGTTAAAAGGAAATCAGCCCCAGCATTTT.

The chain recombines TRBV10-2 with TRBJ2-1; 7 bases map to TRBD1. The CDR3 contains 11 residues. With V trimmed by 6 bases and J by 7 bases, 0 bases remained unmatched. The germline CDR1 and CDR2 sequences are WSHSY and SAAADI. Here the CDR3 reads CASRQGNEQFF. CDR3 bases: TGCGCCAGCAGACAGGGGAATGAGCAGTTCTTC.

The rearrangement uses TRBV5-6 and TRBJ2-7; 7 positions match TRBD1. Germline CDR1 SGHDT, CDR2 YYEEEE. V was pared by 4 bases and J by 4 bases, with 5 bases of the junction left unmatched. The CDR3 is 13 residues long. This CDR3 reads CASSPGTAYEQYF. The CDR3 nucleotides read TGTGCCAGCAGCCCCGGGACAGCATACGAGCAGTACTTC.

Here the CDR3 reads CASSLSGGGTDTQYF. The CDR3 DNA reads as TGTGCCAGCAGTTTATCAGGGGGTGGGACAGATACGCAGTATTTT. The V call is TRBV28, the J call TRBJ2-3, with 7 positions matching TRBD1. V was clipped by 1 base and J by 3 bases; unmatched bases: 4. Germline values: CDR1 MDHEN, CDR2 SYDVKM. The CDR3 consists of 15 residues.

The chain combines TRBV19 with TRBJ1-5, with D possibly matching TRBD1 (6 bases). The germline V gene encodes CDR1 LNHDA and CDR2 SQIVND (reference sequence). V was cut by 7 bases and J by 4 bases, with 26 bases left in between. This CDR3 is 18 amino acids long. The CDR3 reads CASTSQRQNRVGNQPQHF. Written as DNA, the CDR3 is TGTGCCAGTACCTCTCAACGCCAGAACAGGGTGGGGAATCAGCCCCAGCATTTT.

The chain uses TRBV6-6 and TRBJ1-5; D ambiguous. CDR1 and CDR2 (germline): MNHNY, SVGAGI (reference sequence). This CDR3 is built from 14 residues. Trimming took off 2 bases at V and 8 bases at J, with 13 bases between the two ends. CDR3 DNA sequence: TGTGCCAGCAGTTACCCTGGGCAGGTAGAGCCCCAGCATTTT. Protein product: CASSYPGQVEPQHF.

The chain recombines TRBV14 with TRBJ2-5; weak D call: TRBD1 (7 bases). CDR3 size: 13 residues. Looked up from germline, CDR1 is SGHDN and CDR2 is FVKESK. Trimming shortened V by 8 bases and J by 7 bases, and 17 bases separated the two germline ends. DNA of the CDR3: TGTGCCAGCTTTCCTCAGGGGGGAGGGACCCAGTACTTC. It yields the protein CASFPQGGGTQYF.

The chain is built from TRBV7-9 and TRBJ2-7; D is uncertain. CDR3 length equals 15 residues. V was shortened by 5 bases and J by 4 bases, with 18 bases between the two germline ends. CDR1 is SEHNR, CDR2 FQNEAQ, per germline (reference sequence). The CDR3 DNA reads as TGTGCCAGCAGCCTGGTCGGGTCCCTCCCGTACGAGCAGTACTTC. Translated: CASSLVGSLPYEQYF.

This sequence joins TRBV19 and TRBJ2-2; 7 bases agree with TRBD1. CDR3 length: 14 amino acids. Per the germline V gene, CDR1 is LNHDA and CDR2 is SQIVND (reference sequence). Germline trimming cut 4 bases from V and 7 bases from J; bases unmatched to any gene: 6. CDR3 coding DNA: TGTGCCAGTAGTAGCCCAGGGGGAAACGGGGAGCTGTTTTTT. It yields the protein CASSSPGGNGELFF.

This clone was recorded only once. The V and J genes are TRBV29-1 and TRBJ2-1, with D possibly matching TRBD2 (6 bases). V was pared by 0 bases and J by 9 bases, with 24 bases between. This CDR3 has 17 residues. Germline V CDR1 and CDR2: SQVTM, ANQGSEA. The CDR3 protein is CSVEDWSQKGTPGEQFF. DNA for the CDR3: TGCAGCGTTGAAGATTGGAGCCAAAAGGGGACTCCGGGTGAGCAGTTCTTC.

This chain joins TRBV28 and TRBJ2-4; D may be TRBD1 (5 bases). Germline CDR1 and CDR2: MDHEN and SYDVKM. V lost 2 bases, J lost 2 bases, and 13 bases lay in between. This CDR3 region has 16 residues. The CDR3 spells CASSLESAGPKNIQYF. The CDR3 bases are TGTGCCAGCAGTTTAGAGTCGGCAGGGCCCAAAAACATTCAGTACTTC.

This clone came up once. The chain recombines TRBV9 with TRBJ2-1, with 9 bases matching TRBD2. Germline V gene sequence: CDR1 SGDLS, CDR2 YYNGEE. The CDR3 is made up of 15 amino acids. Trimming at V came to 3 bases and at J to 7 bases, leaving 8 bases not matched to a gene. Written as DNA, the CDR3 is TGTGCCAGCAGCGGCCCGGCGCGGGAGGGGAATGAGCAGTTCTTC. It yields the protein CASSGPAREGNEQFF.

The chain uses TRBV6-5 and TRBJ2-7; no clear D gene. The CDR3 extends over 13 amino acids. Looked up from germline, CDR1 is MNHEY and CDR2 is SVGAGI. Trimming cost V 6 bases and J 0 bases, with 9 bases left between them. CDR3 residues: CASSLSYSYEQYF. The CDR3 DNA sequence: TGTGCCAGCAGCCTTAGTTACTCCTACGAGCAGTACTTC.

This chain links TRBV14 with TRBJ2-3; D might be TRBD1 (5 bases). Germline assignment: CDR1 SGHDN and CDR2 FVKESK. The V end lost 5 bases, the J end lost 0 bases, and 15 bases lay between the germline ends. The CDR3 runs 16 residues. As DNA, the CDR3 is TGTGCCAGCAGCTCCCGACAGTACTCTAGCACAGATACGCAGTATTTT. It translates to CASSSRQYSSTDTQYF.

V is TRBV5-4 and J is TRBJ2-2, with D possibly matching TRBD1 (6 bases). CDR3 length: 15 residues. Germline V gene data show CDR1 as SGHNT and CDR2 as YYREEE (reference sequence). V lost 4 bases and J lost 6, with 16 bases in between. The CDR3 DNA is TGTGCCAGCAGCCTTAGGGGGAGTGTGTCCGGGGAGCTGTTTTTT. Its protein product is CASSLRGSVSGELFF.

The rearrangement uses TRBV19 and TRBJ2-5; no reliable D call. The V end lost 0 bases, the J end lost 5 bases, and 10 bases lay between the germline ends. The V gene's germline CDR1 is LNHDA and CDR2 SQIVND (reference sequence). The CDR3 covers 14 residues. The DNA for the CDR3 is TGTGCCAGTAGTATAGATCTGGCGGTGGAGACCCAGTACTTC. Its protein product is CASSIDLAVETQYF.

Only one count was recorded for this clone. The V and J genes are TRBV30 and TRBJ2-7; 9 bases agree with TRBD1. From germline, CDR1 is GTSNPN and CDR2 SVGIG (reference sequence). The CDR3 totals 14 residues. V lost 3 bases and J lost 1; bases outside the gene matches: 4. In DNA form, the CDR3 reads TGTGCCTGGAGGACCGGGACAGGGTCCTACGAGCAGTACTTC. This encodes CAWRTGTGSYEQYF.

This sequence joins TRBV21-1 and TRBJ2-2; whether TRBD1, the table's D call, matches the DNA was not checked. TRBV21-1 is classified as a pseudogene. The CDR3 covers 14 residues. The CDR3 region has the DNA TGTGCCAGCACCGACAGGCGGAACACCGGGGAGCTGTTTTTT. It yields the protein CASTDRRNTGELFF.

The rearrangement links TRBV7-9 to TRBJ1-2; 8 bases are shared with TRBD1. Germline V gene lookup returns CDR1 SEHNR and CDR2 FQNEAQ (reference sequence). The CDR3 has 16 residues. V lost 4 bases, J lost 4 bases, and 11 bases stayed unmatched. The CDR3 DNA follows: TGTGCCAGCAGCTCGCAGATGGAAACAGGGGGCTATGGCTACACCTTC. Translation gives CASSSQMETGGYGYTF.

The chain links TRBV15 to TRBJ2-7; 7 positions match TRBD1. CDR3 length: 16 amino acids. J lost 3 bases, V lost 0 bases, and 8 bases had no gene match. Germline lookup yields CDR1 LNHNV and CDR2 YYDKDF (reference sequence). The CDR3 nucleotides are TGTGCCACCAGCAGAGATACACCGCCAGGGGGCTACGAGCAGTACTTC. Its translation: CATSRDTPPGGYEQYF.

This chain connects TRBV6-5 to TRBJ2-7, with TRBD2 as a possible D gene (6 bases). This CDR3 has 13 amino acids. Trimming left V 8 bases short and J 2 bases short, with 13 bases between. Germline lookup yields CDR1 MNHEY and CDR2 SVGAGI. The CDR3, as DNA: TGTGCCAGCGGGCGGGGCGCTACCTACGAGCAGTACTTC. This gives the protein CASGRGATYEQYF.

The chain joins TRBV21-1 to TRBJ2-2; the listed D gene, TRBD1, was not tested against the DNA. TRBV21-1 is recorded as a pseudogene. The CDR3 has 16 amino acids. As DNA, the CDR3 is TGTGCCAGCAGCTCCCGGACAGGGACCAACACCGGGGAGCTGTTTTTT. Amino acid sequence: CASSSRTGTNTGELFF.

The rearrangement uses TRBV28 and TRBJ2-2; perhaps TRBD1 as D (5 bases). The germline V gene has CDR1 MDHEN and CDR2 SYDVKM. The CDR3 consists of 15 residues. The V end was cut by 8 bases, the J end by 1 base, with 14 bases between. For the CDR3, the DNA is TGTGCCAGCCTCCAATGGCAGGGGAACACCGGGGAGCTGTTTTTT. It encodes CASLQWQGNTGELFF.

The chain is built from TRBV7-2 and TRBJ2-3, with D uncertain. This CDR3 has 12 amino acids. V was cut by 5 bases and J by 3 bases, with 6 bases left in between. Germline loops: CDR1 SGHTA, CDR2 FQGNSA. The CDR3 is CASSPVTDTQYF. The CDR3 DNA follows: TGTGCCAGCAGCCCCGTTACAGATACGCAGTATTTT.